The 20 T cell receptor beta chains below were found in one sample sequenced in a study of type 1 regulatory T cells. Which antigens these TCRs recognize remains unknown. A single record per CDR3 protein comes from TCRdb applying MiXCR to the reads. Of 25,000 or so distinct CDR3 sequences in the sample, 72% were seen once. The sequenced material came from cultured T cells, either the whole culture or a sorted T cell fraction (not recorded which). Subset denoted: Tr1-enriched cell product generated in vitro against host alloantigens. These receptor sequences come from a human donor in good health.

The DNA for the CDR3 is TGCGCCAGCAGCTTGGTCGTCCTAGGGAACACTGAAGCTTTCTTT. As protein: CASSLVVLGNTEAFF. This chain links TRBV5-1 with TRBJ1-1; D gene ambiguous. The germline gives CDR1 SGHRS, CDR2 YFSETQ. The length of the CDR3 is 15 residues. The V gene lost 0 bases and the J gene lost 1 base, with 10 bases spanning the gap.

The chain links TRBV20-1 to TRBJ1-5; D gene uncertain. The CDR3 is made up of 15 amino acids. V dropped 0 bases and J dropped 4 bases, with 13 bases sitting between them. Germline CDR1 and CDR2: DFQATT and SNEGSKA (reference sequence). The CDR3 region has the DNA TGCAGTGCTAGAGATGGATCCTTGGGAAATCAGCCCCAGCATTTT. It codes for CSARDGSLGNQPQHF.

In DNA form, the CDR3 reads TGTGCCAGCAGCTTAGTCTCTAGCGGGGGAAACAATGAGCAGTTCTTC. Protein: CASSLVSSGGNNEQFF. This chain links TRBV7-9 with TRBJ2-1, with 10 positions matching TRBD2. The CDR3 is 16 residues long. CDR1 and CDR2 from the germline V gene are SEHNR and FQNEAQ (reference sequence). Losses at the gene ends were 1 base for V and 5 bases for J; bases not matched to a gene: 5.

In this sample, this clonotype turned up a few times. The chain employs TRBV29-1 and TRBJ2-1; 10 nucleotides line up with TRBD2. The V gene's germline CDR1 is SQVTM and CDR2 ANQGSEA. The CDR3 length is 17 residues. J gave up 3 bases and V 0 bases, and 8 bases lay outside the gene matches. The CDR3 reads CSVEDHGLAVNYNEQFF. The CDR3 DNA reads as TGCAGCGTTGAAGATCATGGACTAGCGGTGAACTACAATGAGCAGTTCTTC.

The chain couples TRBV5-6 to TRBJ2-3; D is ambiguous. Looked up from germline, CDR1 is SGHDT and CDR2 is YYEEEE. This CDR3 is 14 amino acids long. V was shortened by 1 base and J by 3 bases, with 9 bases between the two germline ends. The CDR3 coding sequence is TGTGCCAGCAGCTTGCGTATGGGTACAGATACGCAGTATTTT. Translation gives CASSLRMGTDTQYF.

This chain uses TRBV18 with TRBJ2-3, with D unclear. CDR1 is KGHSH, CDR2 LQKENI, per germline. Between the trimmed V and J ends, which lost 8 bases and 0 bases, there was a span of 12 bases. The CDR3 is made up of 14 amino acids. CDR3 in DNA: TGTGCCAGCGCCCCGGTACAGAGCACAGATACGCAGTATTTT. It yields the protein CASAPVQSTDTQYF.

V is TRBV2 and J is TRBJ1-2; D might be TRBD1 (6 bases). CDR1 is SNHLY, CDR2 FYNNEI, per germline. CDR3 length equals 14 residues. Trimming removed 2 bases at V and 6 bases at J, with 13 bases between. CDR3 nucleotide sequence: TGTGCCAGCAGTGAAACTGGACAGACCAATGGCTACACCTTC. This gives the protein CASSETGQTNGYTF.

This rearrangement joins TRBV5-1 to TRBJ2-1; TRBD2 might be the D (6 bases). The CDR3 runs to 13 residues. The germline V and J ends were trimmed by 4 bases and 6 bases, with 11 bases remaining between them. Germline values: CDR1 SGHRS, CDR2 YFSETQ. This CDR3 is CASSPVGGNEQFF. CDR3 sequence (DNA): TGCGCCAGCAGCCCGGTGGGAGGCAATGAGCAGTTCTTC.

The V gene is TRBV7-2, the J gene TRBJ1-1; D is undetermined. The CDR3 sequence is 11 residues long. V was clipped by 4 bases and J by 7 bases, with 7 bases between them. Germline CDR1 and CDR2: SGHTA and FQGNSA. CDR3 amino acids: CASSSVSEAFF. The CDR3 DNA reads as TGTGCCAGCAGCTCCGTTAGTGAAGCTTTCTTT.

V usage is TRBV10-3 and J usage is TRBJ1-3, with D hard to call. CDR1 is ENHRY, CDR2 SYGVKD, per germline. The CDR3 totals 15 residues. Trimming left V 6 bases short and J 0 bases short, with 12 bases between. The CDR3 loop reads CAIRDDISSGNTIYF. The CDR3 DNA reads TGTGCCATCAGAGACGACATCTCCTCTGGAAACACCATATATTTT.

The chain couples TRBV5-5 to TRBJ2-1; perhaps D is TRBD1 or TRBD2 (6 bases each). This CDR3 spans 15 amino acids. Germline V gene lookup returns CDR1 SGHKS and CDR2 YYEKEE (reference sequence). Trimming shortened V by 4 bases and J by 8 bases, and 19 bases separated the two germline ends. Written as DNA, the CDR3 is TGTGCCAGCAGCCTCCGCCCCGGGGGCGAATATGAGCAGTTCTTC. Protein product: CASSLRPGGEYEQFF.

This clonotype showed up just a few times. V gene TRBV19 combines with J gene TRBJ2-7, with a possible D match to TRBD1 (5 bases). The CDR3 covers 13 residues. CDR1 is LNHDA, CDR2 SQIVND, per germline (reference sequence). With 7 bases removed from V and 4 bases from J, the gap between germline ends came to 14 bases. CDR3 bases: TGTGCCAGTACCCCGGACACCGGGTACGAGCAGTACTTC. Its protein is CASTPDTGYEQYF.

This clonotype was observed a few times. This chain uses TRBV27 with TRBJ1-6, with TRBD1 matching over 7 bases. The CDR3 spans 15 residues. CDR1 and CDR2 from the germline V gene are MNHEY and SMNVEV (reference sequence). V shed 4 bases and J 10 bases; nucleotides not matched to a gene: 10. Here the CDR3 reads CASSSDYRGASPLHF. The CDR3 DNA follows: TGTGCCAGCAGTTCAGACTACAGGGGCGCCTCACCCCTCCACTTT.

The chain carries TRBV7-2 and TRBJ1-2, with 8 bases lining up with TRBD1. This CDR3 is built from 16 residues. Germline lookup yields CDR1 SGHTA and CDR2 FQGNSA. V lost 4 bases and J lost 8; bases outside the gene matches: 15. The chain's CDR3 is CASSSKITGQAVGYTF. Here the CDR3 DNA reads TGTGCCAGCAGCTCTAAAATCACGGGACAGGCGGTGGGCTACACCTTC.

This clonotype showed up just a few times. The chain combines TRBV2 with TRBJ2-7; 7 bases agree with TRBD1. The V gene's germline CDR1 is SNHLY and CDR2 FYNNEI. The V segment lost 11 bases and the J segment 6 bases; nucleotides outside the gene matches: 10. The CDR3 contains 12 residues. As DNA, the CDR3 is TGTGCCGGTAGGGACAGCGTACGCGAGCAGTACTTC. Translation: CAGRDSVREQYF. Variable domain in full (rest from reference TRBV2 and TRBJ2-7): EPEVTQTPSHQVTQMGQEVILRCVPISNHLYFYWYRQILGQKVEFLVSFYNNEISEKSEIFDDQFSVERPDGSNFTLKIRSTKLEDSAMYFCAGRDSVREQYFGPGTRLTVT.

This clonotype was counted once. The genes are TRBV9 and TRBJ2-2; D is possibly TRBD1 (5 bases). This CDR3 comprises 17 residues. Trimming cost V 3 bases and J 2 bases, with 17 bases left between them. The germline V gene has CDR1 SGDLS and CDR2 YYNGEE. CDR3 nucleotides: TGTGCCAGCAGCGCCTGGGGCAGGGATCGAAACACCGGGGAGCTGTTTTTT. Translating gives CASSAWGRDRNTGELFF.

This clonotype has just a few counts. V is TRBV28 and J is TRBJ1-2, with 9 bases matching TRBD1. The CDR3 length is 14 residues. Germline V CDR1 and CDR2: MDHEN, SYDVKM. Germline trimming cut 6 bases from V and 6 bases from J; bases unmatched to any gene: 8. CDR3 nucleotides: TGTGCCAGCAGCCCCCCGGACAGGGGCCATGGCTACACCTTC. Its protein product is CASSPPDRGHGYTF.

This clonotype has just a few counts. The chain joins TRBV7-9 to TRBJ1-5; weak D call: TRBD1 (5 bases). The V and J ends lost 2 bases and 1 base respectively, with 12 bases between them. Germline V CDR1 and CDR2: SEHNR, FQNEAQ (reference sequence). The CDR3 is made up of 16 amino acids. The chain's CDR3 is CASSLFGTGSNQPQHF. The CDR3 DNA follows: TGTGCCAGCAGCTTATTCGGGACGGGGAGCAATCAGCCCCAGCATTTT.

The chain uses TRBV2 and TRBJ2-2; unclear D gene. Germline V gene lookup returns CDR1 SNHLY and CDR2 FYNNEI. The CDR3 is 15 amino acids. Trimming took off 3 bases at V and 7 bases at J, with 15 bases between the two ends. The CDR3, as DNA: TGTGCCAGCAGTGATGTGATGTATACAGTCGGGGAGCTGTTTTTT. Protein sequence: CASSDVMYTVGELFF.

The CDR3 reads CSARDLGTYGYTF. CDR3 in DNA: TGCAGTGCTAGAGATCTAGGCACCTATGGCTACACCTTC. The chain is built from TRBV20-1 and TRBJ1-2; D is ambiguous. Between the trimmed V and J ends, which lost 0 bases and 4 bases, there was a span of 9 bases. Germline V gene sequence: CDR1 DFQATT, CDR2 SNEGSKA (reference sequence). The CDR3 sequence is 13 residues long.